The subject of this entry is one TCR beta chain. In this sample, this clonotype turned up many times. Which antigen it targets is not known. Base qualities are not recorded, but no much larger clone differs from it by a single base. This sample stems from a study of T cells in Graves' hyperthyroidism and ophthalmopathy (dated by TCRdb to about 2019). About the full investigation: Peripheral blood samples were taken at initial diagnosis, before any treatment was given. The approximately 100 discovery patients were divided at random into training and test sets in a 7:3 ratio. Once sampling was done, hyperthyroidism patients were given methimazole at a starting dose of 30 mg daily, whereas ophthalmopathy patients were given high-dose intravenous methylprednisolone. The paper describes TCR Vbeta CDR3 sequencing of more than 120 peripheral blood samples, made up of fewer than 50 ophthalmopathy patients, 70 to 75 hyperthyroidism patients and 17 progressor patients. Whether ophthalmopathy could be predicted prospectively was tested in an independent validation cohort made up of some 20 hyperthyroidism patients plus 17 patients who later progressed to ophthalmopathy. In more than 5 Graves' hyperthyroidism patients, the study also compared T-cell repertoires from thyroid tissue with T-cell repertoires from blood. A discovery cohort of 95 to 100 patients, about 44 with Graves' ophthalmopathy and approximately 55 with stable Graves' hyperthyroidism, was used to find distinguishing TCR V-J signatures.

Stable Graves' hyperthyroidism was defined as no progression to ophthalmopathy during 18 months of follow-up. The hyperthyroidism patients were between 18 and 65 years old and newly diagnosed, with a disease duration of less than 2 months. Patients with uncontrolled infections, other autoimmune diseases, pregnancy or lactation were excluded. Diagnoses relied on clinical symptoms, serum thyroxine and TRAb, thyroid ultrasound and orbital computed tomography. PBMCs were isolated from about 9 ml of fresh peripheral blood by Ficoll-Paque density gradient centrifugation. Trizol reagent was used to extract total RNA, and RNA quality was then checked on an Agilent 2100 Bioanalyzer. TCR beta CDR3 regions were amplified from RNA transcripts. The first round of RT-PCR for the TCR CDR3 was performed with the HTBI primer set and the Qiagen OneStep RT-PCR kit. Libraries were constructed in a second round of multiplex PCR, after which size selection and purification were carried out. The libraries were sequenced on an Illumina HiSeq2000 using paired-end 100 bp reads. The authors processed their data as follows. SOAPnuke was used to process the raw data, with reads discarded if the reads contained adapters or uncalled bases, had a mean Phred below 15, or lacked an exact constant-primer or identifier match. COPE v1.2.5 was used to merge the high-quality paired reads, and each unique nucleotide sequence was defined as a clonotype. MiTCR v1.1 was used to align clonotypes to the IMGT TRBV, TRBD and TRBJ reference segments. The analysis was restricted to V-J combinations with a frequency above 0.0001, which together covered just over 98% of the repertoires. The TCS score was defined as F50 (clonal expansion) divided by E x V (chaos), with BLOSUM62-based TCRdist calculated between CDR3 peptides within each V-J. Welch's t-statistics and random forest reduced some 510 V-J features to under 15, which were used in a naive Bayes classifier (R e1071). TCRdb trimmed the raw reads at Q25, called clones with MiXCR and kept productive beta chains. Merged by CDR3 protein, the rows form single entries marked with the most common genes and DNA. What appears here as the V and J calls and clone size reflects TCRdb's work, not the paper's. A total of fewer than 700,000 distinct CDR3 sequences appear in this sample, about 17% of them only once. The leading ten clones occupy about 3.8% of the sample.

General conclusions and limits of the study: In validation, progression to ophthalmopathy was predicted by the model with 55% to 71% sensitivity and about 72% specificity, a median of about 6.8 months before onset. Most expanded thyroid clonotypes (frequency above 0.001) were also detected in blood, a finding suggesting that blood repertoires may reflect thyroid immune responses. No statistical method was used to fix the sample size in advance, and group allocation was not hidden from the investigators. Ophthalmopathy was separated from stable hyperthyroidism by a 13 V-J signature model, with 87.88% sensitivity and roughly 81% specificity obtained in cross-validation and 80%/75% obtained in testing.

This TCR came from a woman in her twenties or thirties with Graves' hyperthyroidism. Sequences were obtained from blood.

The CDR3 loop reads CASGLGPTNEKLFF. The nucleotide sequence is given as TGTGCTAGTGGTCTGGGTCCAACTAATGAAAAACTGTTTTTT. The sequence joins TRBV12-5 to TRBJ1-4; the D gene identity is not certain. Cut back by 5 bases and 0 bases, the V and J ends lie 7 bases apart. The CDR3 starts with the cysteine, ends with the phenylalanine, and has 14 residues. Only the CDR3 portion is preserved as DNA: 42 bases, with reading frame beginning at the first base. Via the germline V gene, CDR1 is LGHNT and CDR2 FRNRAP.